A selection of T cell receptor beta chains follows, all from one sample in a study of T cell responses to AZD1222 COVID-19 vaccine. Here immunoSEQ multiplex PCR was the method, and the copy in TCRdb shows in-frame clones only, minus some. The profile covers around 150,000 clones, with 90% appearing a single time and less than 6.5% taken by the ten largest. The sample was peripheral blood, taken 28 days after the second AZD1222 dose. These receptors all stem from an adult who received the AZD1222 COVID-19 vaccine. Each CDR3 is given with its conserved first and last residue. The D gene is left open where the match is weak. Not all rows give a size; the values are once, few, many and, for expanded clones, a class.

CDR3 protein: CASSLTRGAGVPYEQYF
CDR3 DNA: TGTGCCAGCAGCCTCACCCGAGGAGCGGGAGTCCCCTACGAGCAGTACTTC
J gene: TRBJ2-7
clone size: .
V gene: TRBV7-3
D gene: TRBD2

CDR3 protein: CASSTSGNGDTQYF
CDR3 DNA: TGTGCCAGCAGTACCAGCGGGAACGGGGATACGCAGTATTTT
J gene: TRBJ2-3
clone size: .
V gene: TRBV6-2/TRBV6-3
D gene: TRBD2

CDR3 protein: CASSWGTETLYGYTF
CDR3 DNA: TGTGCCAGCAGCTGGGGGACAGAGACTCTCTATGGCTACACCTTC
J gene: TRBJ1-2
clone size: .
V gene: TRBV5-6
D gene: TRBD1

CDR3 protein: CASSADPQRLGEQYF
CDR3 DNA: TGTGCCAGCAGCGCTGACCCGCAACGCCTTGGCGAGCAGTACTTC
J gene: TRBJ2-7
clone size: .
V gene: TRBV7-8
D gene: .

CDR3 protein: CASSVGGGRNTGELFF
CDR3 DNA: TGTGCCAGCAGCGTAGGTGGCGGGAGAAACACCGGGGAGCTGTTTTTT
J gene: TRBJ2-2
clone size: .
V gene: TRBV9
D gene: TRBD2

CDR3 protein: CASSYGTGGLPQHF
CDR3 DNA: TGTGCCAGCAGCTATGGGACAGGGGGCTTGCCCCAGCATTTT
J gene: TRBJ1-5
clone size: .
V gene: TRBV5-6
D gene: TRBD1

CDR3 protein: CASSIALATGELFF
CDR3 DNA: TGTGCCAGTAGTATTGCACTAGCGACCGGGGAGCTGTTTTTT
J gene: TRBJ2-2
clone size: .
V gene: TRBV19
D gene: TRBD2

CDR3 protein: CASSLTGRGGANVLTF
CDR3 DNA: TGTGCCAGCAGCCTGACAGGGAGAGGTGGGGCCAACGTCCTGACTTTC
J gene: TRBJ2-6
clone size: .
V gene: TRBV11-2
D gene: TRBD1

CDR3 protein: CASNRGGNEQFF
CDR3 DNA: TGTGCCAGCAACAGGGGGGGCAATGAGCAGTTCTTC
J gene: TRBJ2-1
clone size: once
V gene: TRBV2
D gene: .

CDR3 protein: CASSYKGQNSPLHF
CDR3 DNA: TGTGCCAGCAGTTACAAGGGTCAGAATTCACCCCTCCACTTT
J gene: TRBJ1-6
clone size: .
V gene: TRBV6-5
D gene: .

CDR3 protein: CASSIPRTGTGDTDTQYF
CDR3 DNA: TGTGCCAGTAGTATCCCCCGTACCGGGACAGGGGACACAGATACGCAGTATTTT
J gene: TRBJ2-3
clone size: .
V gene: TRBV19
D gene: TRBD1

CDR3 protein: CASRNSGANVLTF
CDR3 DNA: TGTGCCAGTAGAAACTCTGGGGCCAACGTCCTGACTTTC
J gene: TRBJ2-6
clone size: .
V gene: TRBV19
D gene: .

CDR3 protein: CASRMTQGNTEAFF
CDR3 DNA: TGTGCCAGCAGAATGACGCAGGGGAACACTGAAGCTTTCTTT
J gene: TRBJ1-1
clone size: .
V gene: TRBV6-5
D gene: .

CDR3 protein: CASSMIGVPYEQYF
CDR3 DNA: TGTGCCAGTAGTATGATTGGGGTTCCCTACGAGCAGTACTTC
J gene: TRBJ2-7
clone size: .
V gene: TRBV19
D gene: .

CDR3 protein: CASSSAGTGNTIYF
CDR3 DNA: TGTGCCAGCAGTTCGGCGGGGACTGGAAACACCATATATTTT
J gene: TRBJ1-3
clone size: .
V gene: TRBV27
D gene: .

CDR3 protein: CSVVPGRAKNIQYF
CDR3 DNA: TGCAGCGTTGTCCCGGGGAGAGCCAAAAACATTCAGTACTTC
J gene: TRBJ2-4
clone size: .
V gene: TRBV29-1
D gene: .

CDR3 protein: CASSEPTSGTYEQYF
CDR3 DNA: TGTGCCAGCAGTGAACCGACTAGCGGCACTTACGAGCAGTACTTC
J gene: TRBJ2-7
clone size: .
V gene: TRBV2
D gene: TRBD2

CDR3 protein: CASSINIGGNEQFF
CDR3 DNA: TGTGCCAGTAGTATCAACATTGGGGGGAATGAGCAGTTCTTC
J gene: TRBJ2-1
clone size: .
V gene: TRBV19
D gene: .

CDR3 protein: CATLGANYGYTF
CDR3 DNA: TGTGCCACCCTAGGGGCAAACTATGGCTACACCTTC
J gene: TRBJ1-2
clone size: .
V gene: TRBV28
D gene: .

CDR3 protein: CASSPPPSGLQYF
CDR3 DNA: TGTGCCAGCAGTCCGCCCCCTAGCGGCCTACAGTACTTC
J gene: TRBJ2-7
clone size: .
V gene: TRBV28
D gene: TRBD2

CDR3 protein: CASSTGISSWSPLHF
CDR3 DNA: TGTGCCAGCAGTACGGGGATATCCAGTTGGTCACCCCTCCACTTT
J gene: TRBJ1-6
clone size: .
V gene: TRBV2
D gene: .

CDR3 protein: CATSGGASGLNEQFF
CDR3 DNA: TGTGCCACTTCGGGGGGGGCTAGCGGATTGAATGAGCAGTTCTTC
J gene: TRBJ2-1
clone size: .
V gene: TRBV6-5
D gene: TRBD2

CDR3 protein: CASTPSTGRLETQYF
CDR3 DNA: TGCGCCAGCACCCCTTCGACAGGGAGGTTGGAGACCCAGTACTTC
J gene: TRBJ2-5
clone size: .
V gene: TRBV5-1
D gene: .

CDR3 protein: CASSNTGGLQETQYF
CDR3 DNA: TGTGCCAGCAGCAACACAGGGGGTCTACAAGAGACCCAGTACTTC
J gene: TRBJ2-5
clone size: .
V gene: TRBV7-9
D gene: TRBD1

CDR3 protein: CASSPSPISYEQYF
CDR3 DNA: TGTGCCAGCAGCCCCTCGCCGATTTCCTACGAGCAGTACTTC
J gene: TRBJ2-7
clone size: .
V gene: TRBV3-1/TRBV3-2
D gene: .

CDR3 protein: CASSQGQGSGNTIYF
CDR3 DNA: TGTGCCAGCAGCCAAGGGCAGGGCTCTGGAAACACCATATATTTT
J gene: TRBJ1-3
clone size: .
V gene: TRBV3-1/TRBV3-2
D gene: .

CDR3 protein: CASRSRGGRGTDTQYF
CDR3 DNA: TGTGCCAGTAGGAGCCGGGGGGGCAGAGGTACAGATACGCAGTATTTT
J gene: TRBJ2-3
clone size: .
V gene: TRBV19
D gene: TRBD2

CDR3 protein: CASSDPAGARETQYF
CDR3 DNA: TGTGCCAGCAGTGATCCAGCGGGAGCCCGGGAGACCCAGTACTTC
J gene: TRBJ2-5
clone size: .
V gene: TRBV2
D gene: TRBD2

CDR3 protein: CASSLGVFGTGNEKLFF
CDR3 DNA: TGTGCCAGCAGCTTGGGAGTATTCGGGACAGGGAATGAAAAACTGTTTTTT
J gene: TRBJ1-4
clone size: .
V gene: TRBV5-8
D gene: TRBD1

CDR3 protein: CASSELGDNQPQHF
CDR3 DNA: TGTGCCAGCAGTGAGTTAGGCGACAATCAGCCCCAGCATTTT
J gene: TRBJ1-5
clone size: .
V gene: TRBV28
D gene: .

CDR3 protein: CASSPLAGADTQYF
CDR3 DNA: TGTGCCAGCAGCCCGCTGGCGGGGGCAGATACGCAGTATTTT
J gene: TRBJ2-3
clone size: .
V gene: TRBV5-4
D gene: TRBD2

CDR3 protein: CASSAARGRGEKLFF
CDR3 DNA: TGTGCCAGCAGCGCGGCCAGGGGGCGCGGTGAAAAACTGTTTTTT
J gene: TRBJ1-4
clone size: .
V gene: TRBV7-9
D gene: TRBD1

CDR3 protein: CASTRASGNTIYF
CDR3 DNA: TGTGCCAGCACCCGAGCGTCTGGAAACACCATATATTTT
J gene: TRBJ1-3
clone size: .
V gene: TRBV3-1/TRBV3-2
D gene: .

CDR3 protein: CASSEGGDQPQHF
CDR3 DNA: TGTGCCAGCAGTGAAGGAGGGGACCAGCCCCAGCATTTT
J gene: TRBJ1-5
clone size: .
V gene: TRBV6-4
D gene: .

CDR3 protein: CASSRDRVRHEGGKLFF
CDR3 DNA: TGTGCCAGCAGCAGAGACAGGGTGAGGCATGAAGGAGGAAAACTGTTTTTT
J gene: TRBJ1-4
clone size: .
V gene: TRBV4-2
D gene: TRBD1

CDR3 protein: CASSSGLAPYEQYF
CDR3 DNA: TGTGCCAGCAGTTCGGGACTAGCCCCTTACGAGCAGTACTTC
J gene: TRBJ2-7
clone size: .
V gene: TRBV27
D gene: TRBD2

CDR3 protein: CASSRRGQETQYF
CDR3 DNA: TGTGCCAGCAGCCGCAGGGGGCAAGAGACCCAGTACTTC
J gene: TRBJ2-5
clone size: once
V gene: TRBV5-4
D gene: TRBD1

CDR3 protein: CASSQETGLSYEQYF
CDR3 DNA: TGCGCCAGCAGCCAAGAAACGGGGCTGTCCTACGAGCAGTACTTC
J gene: TRBJ2-7
clone size: once
V gene: TRBV4-3
D gene: .

CDR3 protein: CASSQQGGADTQYF
CDR3 DNA: TGTGCCAGCTCACAGCAGGGAGGCGCAGATACGCAGTATTTT
J gene: TRBJ2-3
clone size: once
V gene: TRBV18
D gene: .

CDR3 protein: CATLPGGAHTDTQYF
CDR3 DNA: TGTGCCACCCTCCCAGGGGGTGCCCACACAGATACGCAGTATTTT
J gene: TRBJ2-3
clone size: once
V gene: TRBV10-3
D gene: TRBD1

CDR3 protein: CAIRQNAGTSAYNEQFF
CDR3 DNA: TGTGCCATCAGACAAAACGCCGGGACTAGCGCCTACAATGAGCAGTTCTTC
J gene: TRBJ2-1
clone size: .
V gene: TRBV10-3
D gene: TRBD2